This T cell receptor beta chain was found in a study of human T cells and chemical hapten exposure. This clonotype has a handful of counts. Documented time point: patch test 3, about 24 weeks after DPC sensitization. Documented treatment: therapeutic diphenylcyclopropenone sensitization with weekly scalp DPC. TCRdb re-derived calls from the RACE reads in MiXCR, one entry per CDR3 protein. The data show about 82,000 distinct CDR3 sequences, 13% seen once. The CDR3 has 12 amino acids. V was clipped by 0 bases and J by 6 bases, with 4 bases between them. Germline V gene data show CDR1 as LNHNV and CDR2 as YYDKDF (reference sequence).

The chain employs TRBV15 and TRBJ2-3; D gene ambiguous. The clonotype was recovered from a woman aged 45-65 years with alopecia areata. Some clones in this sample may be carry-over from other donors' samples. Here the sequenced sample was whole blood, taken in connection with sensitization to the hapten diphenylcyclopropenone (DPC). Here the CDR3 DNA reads TGTGCCACCAGCAGAGATCGGGATACGCAGTATTTT. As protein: CATSRDRDTQYF.